This TCR beta chain was identified during a study of T-cell memory formation after mild COVID-19. Regarding the study as a whole: CD4+ contracting clones were found mainly in CM and EM, and CD8+ ones in EMRA.

TCRdb re-derived calls from the 5' RACE reads in MiXCR, one entry per CDR3 protein. The table records 450,000 or so distinct CDR3 sequences, about 23% of them present only once. Trimming removed 1 base from V and 1 base from J, with 9 bases in between. Germline CDR1 and CDR2: LGHNA and YSLEER. The CDR3 covers 15 residues. This clonotype was seen a few times. Antigen: not known. This receptor was taken from an adult woman who had mild COVID-19 (a few samples of this study predate the infection). Cell type and time point are not known. This chain connects TRBV4-3 to TRBJ2-3; tentatively, D is TRBD1 (5 bases). The sequencing sample was made of PBMCs or a T cell subset sorted from them (not recorded which). CDR3 residues: CASSQGRAGTDTQYF. The CDR3 DNA follows: TGCGCCAGCAGCCAAGGCAGGGCCGGCACAGATACGCAGTATTTT.